This T cell receptor beta chain was observed in a study of CD4 T cells in relation to SARS-CoV-2 and coronaviruses. About the study: Negative control cultures got HIV-1 Nef peptides or no peptide. Shared crossreactive spike epitopes were mapped to their HLA restriction. Whole-study findings and limits: The cross-reactivity analysis covered only spike protein, not other viral proteins.

The data were produced by immunoSEQ multiplex PCR, yet TCRdb's version contains in-frame clones alone and is incomplete. This repertoire shows 32,000 or so clones, 70% to 85% found once; its top ten account for about 14%. Germline assignment: CDR1 MNHEY and CDR2 SVGAGI. This CDR3 contains 15 residues. The V and J ends lost 6 bases and 0 bases respectively, with 13 bases between them. In regard to this clone: Antigen specificity is unknown.

Unexposed donor CD4+ T cells date from about 2010-2019, before the COVID-19 pandemic. After less than 11 days of culture, CD4+ T cells were isolated. V and J are TRBV6-5 and TRBJ2-3, with D possibly called TRBD1 or TRBD2 (5 bases each). Sequenced sample: CD4+ T cells from PBMCs, cultured in vitro. This receptor was taken from a human donor in good health. In DNA form, the CDR3 reads TGTGCCAGCAGAGGCCCGGGACGGAGCACAGATACGCAGTATTTT. Translated: CASRGPGRSTDTQYF.